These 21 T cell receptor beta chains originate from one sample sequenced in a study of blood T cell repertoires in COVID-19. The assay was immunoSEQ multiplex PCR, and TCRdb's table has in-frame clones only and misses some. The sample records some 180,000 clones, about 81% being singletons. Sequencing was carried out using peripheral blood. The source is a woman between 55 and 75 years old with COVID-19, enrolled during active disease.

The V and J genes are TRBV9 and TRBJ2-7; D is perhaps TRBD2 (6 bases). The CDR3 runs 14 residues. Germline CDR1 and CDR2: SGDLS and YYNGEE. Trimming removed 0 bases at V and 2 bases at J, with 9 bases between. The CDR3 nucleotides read TGTGCCAGCAGCGTAGATCCGGGAGCCTACGAGCAGTACTTC. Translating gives CASSVDPGAYEQYF.

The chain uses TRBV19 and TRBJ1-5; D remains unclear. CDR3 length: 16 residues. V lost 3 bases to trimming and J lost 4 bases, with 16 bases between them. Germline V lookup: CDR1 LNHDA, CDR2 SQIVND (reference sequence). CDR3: CASSISDNHGNQPQHF. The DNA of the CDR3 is TGTGCCAGTAGTATCTCCGATAACCACGGGAATCAGCCCCAGCATTTT.

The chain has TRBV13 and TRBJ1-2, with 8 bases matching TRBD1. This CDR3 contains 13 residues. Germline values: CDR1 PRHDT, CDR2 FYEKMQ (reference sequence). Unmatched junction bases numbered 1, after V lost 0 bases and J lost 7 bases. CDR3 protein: CASSLGRGLGYTF. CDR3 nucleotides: TGTGCCAGCAGCTTAGGCAGGGGGCTTGGCTACACCTTC.

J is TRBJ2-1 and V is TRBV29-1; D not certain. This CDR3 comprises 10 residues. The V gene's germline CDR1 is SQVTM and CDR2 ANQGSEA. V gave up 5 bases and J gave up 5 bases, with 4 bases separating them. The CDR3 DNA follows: TGCAGCGTTTCTAACAATGAGCAGTTCTTC. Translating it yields CSVSNNEQFF.

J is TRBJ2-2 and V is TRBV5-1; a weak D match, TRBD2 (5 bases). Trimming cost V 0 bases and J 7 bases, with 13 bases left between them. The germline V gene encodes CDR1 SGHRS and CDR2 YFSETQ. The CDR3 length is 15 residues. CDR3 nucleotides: TGCGCCAGCAGCTTGGGGCCGACTCGGGACGGGGAGCTGTTTTTT. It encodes CASSLGPTRDGELFF.

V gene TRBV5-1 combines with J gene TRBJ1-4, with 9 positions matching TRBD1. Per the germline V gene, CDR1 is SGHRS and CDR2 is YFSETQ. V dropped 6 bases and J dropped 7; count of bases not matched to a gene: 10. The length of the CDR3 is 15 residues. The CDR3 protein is CASNPWDRALEKLFF. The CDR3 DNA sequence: TGCGCCAGCAACCCCTGGGACAGGGCGCTTGAAAAACTGTTTTTT.

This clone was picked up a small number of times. CDR3 bases: TGTGCCAGCAGCCAGGGACTAGCGGTACTCAATGAGCAGTTCTTC. This gives the protein CASSQGLAVLNEQFF. The chain couples TRBV3-1 (or the pseudogene TRBV3-2) to TRBJ2-1; 11 bases are shared with TRBD2. The trim removed 3 bases at V and 6 bases at J, leaving 4 bases unmatched. The CDR3 has 15 amino acids. Germline CDR1 reads LGHDT; CDR2 reads YNNKEL (reference sequence).

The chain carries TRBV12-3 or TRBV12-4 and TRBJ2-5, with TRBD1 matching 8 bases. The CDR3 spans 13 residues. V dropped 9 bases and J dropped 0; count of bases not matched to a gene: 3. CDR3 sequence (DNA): TGTGCCAGTAGACAGGGGTACCAAGAGACCCAGTACTTC. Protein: CASRQGYQETQYF.

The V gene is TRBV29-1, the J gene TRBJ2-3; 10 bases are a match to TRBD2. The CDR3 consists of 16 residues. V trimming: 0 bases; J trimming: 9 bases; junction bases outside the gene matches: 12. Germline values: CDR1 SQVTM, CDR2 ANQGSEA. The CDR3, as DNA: TGCAGCGTTGAAGAGGTTGCTAGCGGGAGACCTCCCACGCAGTATTTT. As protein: CSVEEVASGRPPTQYF.

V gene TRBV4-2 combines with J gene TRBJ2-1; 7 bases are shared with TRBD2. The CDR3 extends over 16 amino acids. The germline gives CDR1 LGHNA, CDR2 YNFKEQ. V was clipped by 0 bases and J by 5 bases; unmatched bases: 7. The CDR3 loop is CASSQDTLGRDNEQFF. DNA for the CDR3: TGTGCCAGCAGCCAAGATACACTAGGGAGGGACAATGAGCAGTTCTTC.

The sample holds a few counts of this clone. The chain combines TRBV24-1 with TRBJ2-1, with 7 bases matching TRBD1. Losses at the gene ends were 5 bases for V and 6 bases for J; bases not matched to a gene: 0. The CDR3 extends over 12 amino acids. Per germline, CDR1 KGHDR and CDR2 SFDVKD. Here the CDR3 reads CATSGQGNEQFF. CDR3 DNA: TGTGCCACCAGTGGACAGGGCAATGAGCAGTTCTTC.

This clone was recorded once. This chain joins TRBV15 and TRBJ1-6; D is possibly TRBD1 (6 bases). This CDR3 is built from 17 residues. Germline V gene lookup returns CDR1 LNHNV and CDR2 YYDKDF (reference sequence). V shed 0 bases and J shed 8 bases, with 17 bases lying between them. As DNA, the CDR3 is TGTGCCACCAGCAGAGAGATTGGCAGCAGGGGAGATTCACCCCTCCACTTT. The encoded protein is CATSREIGSRGDSPLHF.

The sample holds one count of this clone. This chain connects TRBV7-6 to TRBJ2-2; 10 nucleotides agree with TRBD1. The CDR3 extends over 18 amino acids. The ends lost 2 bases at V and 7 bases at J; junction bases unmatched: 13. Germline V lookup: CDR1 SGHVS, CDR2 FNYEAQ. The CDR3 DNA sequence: TGTGCCAGCAGCTTAATGTTGACAGGGGGCGCCGATCTCGGGGAGCTGTTTTTT. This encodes CASSLMLTGGADLGELFF.

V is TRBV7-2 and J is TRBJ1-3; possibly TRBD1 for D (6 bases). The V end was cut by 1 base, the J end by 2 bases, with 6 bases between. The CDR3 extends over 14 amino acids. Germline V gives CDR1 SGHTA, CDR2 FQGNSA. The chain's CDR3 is CASSLGTAGNTIYF. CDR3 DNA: TGTGCCAGCAGCTTAGGGACAGCTGGAAACACCATATATTTT.

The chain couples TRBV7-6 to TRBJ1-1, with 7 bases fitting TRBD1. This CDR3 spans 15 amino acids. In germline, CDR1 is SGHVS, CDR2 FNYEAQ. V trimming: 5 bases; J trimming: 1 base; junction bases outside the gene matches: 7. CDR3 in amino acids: CASSPNRGSNTEAFF. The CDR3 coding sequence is TGTGCCAGCAGCCCGAACAGGGGCTCGAACACTGAAGCTTTCTTT. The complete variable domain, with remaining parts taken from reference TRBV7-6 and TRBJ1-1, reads GAGVSQSPRYKVTKRGQDVALRCDPISGHVSLYWYRQALGQGPEFLTYFNYEAQQDKSGLPNDRFSAERPEGSISTLTIQRTEQRDSAMYRCASSPNRGSNTEAFFGQGTRLTVV.

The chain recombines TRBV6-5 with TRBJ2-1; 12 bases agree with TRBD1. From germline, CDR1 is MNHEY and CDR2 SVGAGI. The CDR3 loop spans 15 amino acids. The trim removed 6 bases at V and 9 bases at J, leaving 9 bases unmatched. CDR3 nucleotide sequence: TGTGCCAGCAGCCACCGGGACAGGGGGCTTTCTGAGCAGTTCTTC. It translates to CASSHRDRGLSEQFF.

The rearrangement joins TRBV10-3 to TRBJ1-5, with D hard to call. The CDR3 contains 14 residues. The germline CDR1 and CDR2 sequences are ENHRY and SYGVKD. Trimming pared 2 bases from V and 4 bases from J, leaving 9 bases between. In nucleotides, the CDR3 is TGTGCCATCAGTGAGGTCGCGGGGAATCAGCCCCAGCATTTT. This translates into CAISEVAGNQPQHF.

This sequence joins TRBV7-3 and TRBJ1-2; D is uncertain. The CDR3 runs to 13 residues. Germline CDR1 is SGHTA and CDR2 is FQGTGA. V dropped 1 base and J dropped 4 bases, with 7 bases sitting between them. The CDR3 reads CASSLRGSYGYTF. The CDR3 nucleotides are TGTGCCAGCAGCTTAAGAGGCAGCTATGGCTACACCTTC.

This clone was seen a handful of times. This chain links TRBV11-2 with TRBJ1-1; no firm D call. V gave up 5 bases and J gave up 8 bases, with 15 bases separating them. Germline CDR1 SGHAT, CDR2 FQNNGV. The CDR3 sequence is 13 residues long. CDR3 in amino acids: CASSPLRVAEAFF. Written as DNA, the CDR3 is TGTGCCAGCAGCCCACTTCGGGTGGCGGAAGCTTTCTTT.

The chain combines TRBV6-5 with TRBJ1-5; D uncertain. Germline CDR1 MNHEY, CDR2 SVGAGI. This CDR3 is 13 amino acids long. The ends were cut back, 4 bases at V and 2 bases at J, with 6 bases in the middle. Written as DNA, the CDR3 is TGTGCCAGCAGTTTAAATGGCAATCAGCCCCAGCATTTT. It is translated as CASSLNGNQPQHF.

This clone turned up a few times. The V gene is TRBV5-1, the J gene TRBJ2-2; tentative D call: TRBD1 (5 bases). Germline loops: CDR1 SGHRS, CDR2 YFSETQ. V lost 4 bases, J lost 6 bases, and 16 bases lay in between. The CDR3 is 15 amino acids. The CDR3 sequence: CASSPTSGKAGELFF. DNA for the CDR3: TGCGCCAGCAGCCCTACGTCAGGGAAGGCCGGGGAGCTGTTTTTT.